Described below is a single T cell receptor beta chain sequence and its context. Authors' data handling: By means of reference gene primer amplification, nucleated cell counts were estimated. Method: immunoSEQ multiplex PCR; TCRdb's copy keeps in-frame clones and lacks some. The D gene and trimming were derived from the DNA, and the V and J assignments and clone size from that table. The data show roughly 330,000 clones, more than 70% seen once. The data belong to a study of blood T cell repertoires in COVID-19. In the study overall: Specimens from acute and convalescent COVID-19 originated in the United States, Italy and Spain. T cells, B-cell-depleted T cells, or PBMCs supplied cDNA or gDNA.

Germline assignment: CDR1 MNHEY and CDR2 SVGEGT. V was cut by 5 bases and J by 1 base, with 5 bases left in between. The length of the CDR3 is 13 residues. This rearrangement joins TRBV6-2 or TRBV6-3 to TRBJ2-2; D gene uncertain. The origin of this receptor is a man aged 18 to 35 who had recovered from COVID-19. The specimen sequenced was peripheral blood. In DNA form, the CDR3 reads TGTGCCAGCAGTGCACAGAACACCGGGGAGCTGTTTTTT. Its protein product is CASSAQNTGELFF.